In its sample, the clone carrying this TCR beta chain was seen many times. Researchers amplified the TCR beta CDR3 regions from RNA transcripts. A set of HTBI primers served as the primers for a first-round RT-PCR of the TCR CDR3. TCRdb called the multiplex PCR reads again in MiXCR, with one record for every CDR3 protein. Here the sample spans about 640,000 distinct CDR3 sequences, approximately 14% being singletons. The data were taken from a study of T cells in Graves' hyperthyroidism and ophthalmopathy. This CDR3 spans 15 amino acids. The germline gives CDR1 DFQATT, CDR2 SNEGSKA (reference sequence). V lost 2 bases, J lost 3 bases, and 6 bases stayed unmatched.

Source material: blood. The genes are TRBV20-1 and TRBJ2-1, with 8 positions matching TRBD2. The sequence derives from a woman between 45 and 60 years old with Graves' ophthalmopathy. CDR3 sequence reads: CSARPTSGVYNEQFF. The DNA for the CDR3 is TGCAGTGCTAGACCCACTAGCGGAGTCTACAATGAGCAGTTCTTC.